This entry lists 21 T cell receptor beta chains sequenced from one sample in a study of CD8 T cells in ankylosing spondylitis. Whole-study findings and limits: Seemingly characteristic of ankylosing spondylitis blood was a TCR beta motif consisting of fewer than 10 highly homologous variants.

MiXCR, run by TCRdb on the 5' RACE reads, gives a single entry per CDR3 protein. The sample includes 450,000 to 550,000 distinct CDR3 sequences, about 5% of them seen just once. No antigen has been identified for these receptors. Sequencing was performed on blood, either unsorted or a sorted T cell fraction (not recorded which). The origin of the receptors is a male donor with ankylosing spondylitis.

This clonotype has ten or more counts. V gene TRBV6-5 combines with J gene TRBJ2-3, with 7 nucleotides matching TRBD1. The CDR3 runs to 16 residues. From germline, CDR1 is MNHEY and CDR2 SVGAGI. Losses at the gene ends were 2 bases for V and 4 bases for J; bases not matched to a gene: 9. The CDR3 loop reads CASSYAQGGFADTQYF. CDR3 sequence (DNA): TGTGCCAGCAGTTACGCACAAGGGGGCTTCGCAGATACGCAGTATTTT.

The table lists this clonotype with many counts. This chain links TRBV7-2 with TRBJ2-1, with TRBD2 matching 7 bases. In germline, CDR1 is SGHTA, CDR2 FQGNSA. CDR3 size: 15 residues. V shed 5 bases, J shed 8 bases, and the junction held 12 bases outside the gene matches. This CDR3 is CASSRSRTRMDEQFF. The CDR3 DNA reads as TGTGCCAGCAGCCGCAGCAGGACTAGGATGGATGAGCAGTTCTTC.

There are many counts of this clonotype. The chain has TRBV29-1 and TRBJ1-2, with TRBD1 matching 7 bases. CDR3 length: 13 residues. CDR1 and CDR2 (germline): SQVTM, ANQGSEA. V lost 1 base and J lost 4; bases outside the gene matches: 3. The CDR3 nucleotides are TGCAGCGTTGAAGGGGGACAGTTCTATGGCTACACCTTC. Residues: CSVEGGQFYGYTF. The complete variable domain, with remaining parts taken from reference TRBV29-1 and TRBJ1-2, reads SAVISQKPSRDICQRGTSLTIQCQVDSQVTMMFWYRQQPGQSLTLIATANQGSEATYESGFVIDKFPISRPNLTFSTLTVSNMSPEDSSIYLCSVEGGQFYGYTFGSGTRLTVV.

This clonotype occurred many times. One end of the junction fails to match germline, which may point to a read error. The rearrangement uses TRBV4-3 and TRBJ2-5; D call uncertain. The CDR3 extends over 12 amino acids. Germline lookup yields CDR1 LGHNA and CDR2 YSLEER. The CDR3, as DNA: TGCGCCGGCAGCCAAGATCTAGTGACCCAGTACTTC. It codes for CAGSQDLVTQYF.

The sample holds many counts of this clonotype. The V gene is TRBV6-5, the J gene TRBJ1-1; no clear D gene. Germline V gene lookup returns CDR1 MNHEY and CDR2 SVGAGI. V lost 4 bases to trimming and J lost 0 bases, with 12 bases between them. The CDR3 extends over 15 amino acids. The CDR3 DNA is TGTGCCAGCAGTTTGCCGGGGATCATGAACACTGAAGCTTTCTTT. Encoded protein: CASSLPGIMNTEAFF.

This clonotype was detected many times. CDR3 DNA sequence: TGCGCCAGCAGCTTGGCCTCACTCTCCTACAATGAGCAGTTCTTC. Its protein product is CASSLASLSYNEQFF. V gene TRBV5-1 combines with J gene TRBJ2-1; no clear D gene. Germline CDR1 reads SGHRS; CDR2 reads YFSETQ. This CDR3 region has 15 residues. Trimming took off 0 bases at V and 0 bases at J, with 7 bases between the two ends.

This clonotype was found a few times. The CDR3 reads CAISRPGQGYEQYF. CDR3 sequence (DNA): TGTGCCATCAGTCGACCGGGACAGGGCTACGAGCAGTACTTC. The J gene is TRBJ2-7, the V gene TRBV10-3; 9 bases align to TRBD1. Germline V gives CDR1 ENHRY, CDR2 SYGVKD. The V gene end was trimmed by 5 bases and the J gene end by 3 bases; junction bases not matched to a gene: 5. This CDR3 contains 14 residues.

The sample holds many counts of this clonotype. This chain joins TRBV12-3 or TRBV12-4 and TRBJ2-2; 8 bases line up with TRBD1. Trimming removed 4 bases from V and 0 bases from J; junction bases left unmatched: 4. The CDR3 runs 16 residues. In DNA, the CDR3 is TGTGCCAGCAGTTCCTTGGACAGGGCGAACACCGGGGAGCTGTTTTTT. Translating it yields CASSSLDRANTGELFF.

This clonotype was seen repeatedly, ten times or more. The chain combines TRBV15 with TRBJ2-6, with D hard to call. The germline gives CDR1 LNHNV, CDR2 YYDKDF (reference sequence). CDR3 length: 17 residues. Trimming removed 2 bases at V and 1 base at J, with 12 bases between. CDR3 loop: CATSRIPLHSGANVLTF. In DNA form, the CDR3 reads TGTGCCACCAGCAGAATCCCTCTACATTCTGGGGCCAACGTCCTGACTTTC.

The CDR3 DNA reads as TGCAGTGCTCGACAAGTCATGAATCAGCCCCAGCATTTT. It specifies CSARQVMNQPQHF. This rearrangement joins TRBV20-1 to TRBJ1-5; D is undetermined. Deletions cut 5 bases from V and 4 bases from J, with 12 bases between. Per the germline V gene, CDR1 is DFQATT and CDR2 is SNEGSKA (reference sequence). CDR3 length: 13 residues.

This clonotype was counted ten times or more. V gene TRBV12-3 or TRBV12-4 combines with J gene TRBJ1-1; D remains ambiguous. The CDR3 totals 11 residues. The V and J ends lost 7 bases and 3 bases respectively, with 6 bases between them. CDR3 amino acids: CASTADTEAFF. The CDR3 DNA sequence: TGTGCCAGCACAGCGGACACTGAAGCTTTCTTT.

The genes are TRBV7-6 and TRBJ1-6; the D is unclear. V shed 0 bases and J shed 7 bases, with 13 bases lying between them. CDR3 length: 16 residues. CDR1 is SGHVS and CDR2 is FNYEAQ in the germline V gene. The CDR3 nucleotides read TGTGCCAGCAGCTTAGCGCCGGCAGGTGGCAATTCACCCCTCCACTTT. It translates to CASSLAPAGGNSPLHF.

This clonotype was observed at least ten times. This chain connects TRBV20-1 to TRBJ1-6; 7 nucleotides match TRBD1. Trimming removed 5 bases from V and 6 bases from J; junction bases left unmatched: 4. The CDR3 runs 13 residues. Germline values: CDR1 DFQATT, CDR2 SNEGSKA (reference sequence). This chain's CDR3 is CSAWGTVNSPLHF. The CDR3 nucleotides read TGCAGTGCTTGGGGGACAGTTAATTCACCCCTCCACTTT.

This clonotype appeared a few times. The rearrangement joins TRBV7-2 to TRBJ2-3; the D gene could be TRBD1 or TRBD2 (5 bases each). CDR3 length: 15 amino acids. Germline values: CDR1 SGHTA, CDR2 FQGNSA. V lost 1 base, J lost 0 bases, and 8 bases lay in between. The CDR3 sequence is CASSLVGDSTDTQYF. CDR3 in DNA: TGTGCCAGCAGCTTAGTCGGGGACAGCACAGATACGCAGTATTTT.

This clonotype was detected many times. The J gene is TRBJ2-1, the V gene TRBV20-1; weak D call: TRBD1 (6 bases). V shed 6 bases and J shed 7 bases, with 13 bases lying between them. CDR1 and CDR2 from the germline V gene are DFQATT and SNEGSKA (reference sequence). The CDR3 covers 12 residues. The CDR3 DNA is TGCAGTGCCGGCCACAGGGAAAATGAGCAGTTCTTC. Amino acid sequence: CSAGHRENEQFF.

This clonotype has ten or more counts. The rearrangement links TRBV28 to TRBJ2-7; 7 nucleotides match TRBD1. The CDR3 loop spans 13 amino acids. V was pared by 6 bases and J by 1 base, with 3 bases of the junction left unmatched. Per germline, CDR1 MDHEN and CDR2 SYDVKM. CDR3 DNA: TGTGCCAGCAGAGACAGGGCGTCCTACGAGCAGTACTTC. Translation gives CASRDRASYEQYF.

This clonotype has at least ten counts. This chain uses TRBV29-1 with TRBJ2-7, with 8 bases matching TRBD2. CDR1 and CDR2 (germline): SQVTM, ANQGSEA. The J segment lost 0 bases and the V segment lost 4 bases, leaving 8 bases of the junction unmatched. The length of the CDR3 is 15 residues. The CDR3 DNA reads as TGCAGCGTTGGAGGTGGCGGGAGGATCTCCTACGAGCAGTACTTC. Residues: CSVGGGGRISYEQYF.

This clonotype was observed at least ten times. The chain couples TRBV30 to TRBJ2-7; TRBD1 agrees at 9 bases. The germline CDR1 and CDR2 sequences are GTSNPN and SVGIG (reference sequence). Trimming took 2 bases from V and 2 from J; bases not matched to a gene: 4. This CDR3 has 14 amino acids. This CDR3 is CAWSHGDRAYEQYF. The DNA for the CDR3 is TGTGCCTGGAGTCACGGGGACAGGGCCTACGAGCAGTACTTC.

The V gene is TRBV11-2, the J gene TRBJ2-5; the match to TRBD2 covers 9 bases. The CDR3 sequence is 19 residues long. Trimming removed 7 bases from V and 2 bases from J; junction bases left unmatched: 20. CDR1 and CDR2 from the germline V gene are SGHAT and FQNNGV. The CDR3 spells CASNLRGGRIAGVQETQYF. CDR3 coding DNA: TGTGCCAGCAACCTAAGGGGGGGGCGTATAGCGGGAGTACAAGAGACCCAGTACTTC.

This clonotype occurred many times. The chain couples TRBV6-2 or TRBV6-3 to TRBJ2-1; TRBD1 matches 7 bases. The CDR3 runs to 13 residues. Trimming cost V 6 bases and J 1 base; bases outside gene matches: 0. The germline V gene encodes CDR1 MNHEY and CDR2 SVGEGT. CDR3 nucleotides: TGTGCCAGCAGACAGGGGTCCTACAATGAGCAGTTCTTC. Protein product: CASRQGSYNEQFF.

This clonotype was detected ten times or more. V is TRBV20-1 and J is TRBJ2-1; 7 bases align to TRBD2. Looked up from germline, CDR1 is DFQATT and CDR2 is SNEGSKA (reference sequence). After removal of 1 base from V and 1 base from J, the junction contained 4 bases not matched to a gene. This CDR3 comprises 15 residues. The CDR3 DNA reads TGCAGTGCTAGAGGGACTAGTTTTTCCTACAATGAGCAGTTCTTC. This gives the protein CSARGTSFSYNEQFF.